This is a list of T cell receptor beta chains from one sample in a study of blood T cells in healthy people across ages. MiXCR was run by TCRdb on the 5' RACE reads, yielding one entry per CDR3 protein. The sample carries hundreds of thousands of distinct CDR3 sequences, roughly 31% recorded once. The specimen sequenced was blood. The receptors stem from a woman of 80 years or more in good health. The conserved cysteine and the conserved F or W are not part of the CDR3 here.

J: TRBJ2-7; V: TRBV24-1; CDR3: ATSDLTTGRQY
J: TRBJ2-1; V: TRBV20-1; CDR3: SARIAGGYNEQF
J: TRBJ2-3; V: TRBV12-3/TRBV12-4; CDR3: ASSLGERGGADTQY
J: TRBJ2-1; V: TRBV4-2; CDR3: ASSQASGGLTYNEQF
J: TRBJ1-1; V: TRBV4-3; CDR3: ASSQDLGGKQIEAF
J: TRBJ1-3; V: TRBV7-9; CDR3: ASSSQGGSGNTIY
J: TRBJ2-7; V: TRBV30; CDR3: AWSPKWQWGEQY
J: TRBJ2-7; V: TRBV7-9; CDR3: ASSPGGAPYEQY
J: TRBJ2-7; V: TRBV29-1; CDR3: SVEDREQY
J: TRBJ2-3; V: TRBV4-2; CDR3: ASSQTRLSTDTQY
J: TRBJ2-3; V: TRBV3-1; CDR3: ASSQPTSRDTQY
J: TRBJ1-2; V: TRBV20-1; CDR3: SARHGTDNYGYT
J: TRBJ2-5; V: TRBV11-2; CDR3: ASSLEGGETQY
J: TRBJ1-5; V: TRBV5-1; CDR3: ASSLGVGGEQPQH
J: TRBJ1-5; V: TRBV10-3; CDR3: AIRSDRGNQPQH
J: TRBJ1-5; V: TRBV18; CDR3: ASSPVGGSPTNQPQH
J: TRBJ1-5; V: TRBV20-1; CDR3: SARMTSDQPQH
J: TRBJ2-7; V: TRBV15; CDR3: ATSKFYEQY
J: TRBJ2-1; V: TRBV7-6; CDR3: ASSLVGAREQF
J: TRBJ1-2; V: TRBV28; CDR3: ASRGQTVYGYT
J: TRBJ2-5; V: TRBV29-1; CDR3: SVESWTSGNQETQY
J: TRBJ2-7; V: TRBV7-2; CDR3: ASSLVGGGAGEQY